The 10 T cell receptor beta chains listed next were all sequenced from one sample in a study of patients and donors after allogeneic stem cell transplantation. TCRdb reprocessed the RT-PCR reads via MiXCR and lists one record per CDR3 protein. The table has about a million distinct CDR3 sequences, around 17% seen once. The sample taken for sequencing was blood, either unsorted or a sorted T cell fraction (not recorded which). Receptors were obtained from a human donor who was either an allogeneic HSCT recipient or a stem cell or donor lymphocyte infusion donor (not recorded which). It is not recorded whose cells these are; they may come from a transplant donor.

The CDR3 loop reads CATASQYEQYF. The CDR3 DNA reads TGTGCCACCGCCTCCCAGTACGAGCAGTACTTC. The chain uses TRBV19 and TRBJ2-7; no clear D. This CDR3 has 11 amino acids. The V end lost 10 bases, the J end lost 4 bases, and 11 bases lay between the germline ends. Germline V lookup: CDR1 LNHDA, CDR2 SQIVND (reference sequence).

This clonotype came up a few times. This chain links TRBV30 with TRBJ1-1; D might be TRBD1 (5 bases). Germline CDR1 reads GTSNPN; CDR2 reads SVGIG (reference sequence). Trimming cost V 5 bases and J 2 bases, with 9 bases left between them. CDR3 length: 12 amino acids. CDR3 region: CAWRGTNTEAFF. DNA of the CDR3: TGTGCCTGGCGGGGGACCAACACTGAAGCTTTCTTT.

This chain joins TRBV5-1 and TRBJ2-3; D is unresolved. Deletions cut 0 bases from V and 6 bases from J, with 8 bases between. CDR1 and CDR2 (germline): SGHRS, YFSETQ. The CDR3 spans 13 residues. CDR3 sequence: CASSLEPMDTQYF. The CDR3 DNA sequence: TGCGCCAGCAGCTTGGAACCCATGGATACGCAGTATTTT.

In this sample, this clonotype turned up many times. The J gene is TRBJ1-1, the V gene TRBV20-1, with D uncertain. Trimming took 0 bases from V and 5 from J, leaving 10 bases between them. Germline loops: CDR1 DFQATT, CDR2 SNEGSKA (reference sequence). The CDR3 is 13 residues long. CDR3 region: CSARDTKGTEAFF. The CDR3 DNA follows: TGCAGTGCTAGAGACACGAAGGGAACTGAAGCTTTCTTT.

This clonotype came up a few times. This rearrangement joins TRBV29-1 to TRBJ2-1, with 8 bases that match TRBD2. CDR3 size: 14 residues. Germline lookup yields CDR1 SQVTM and CDR2 ANQGSEA. J lost 5 bases, V lost 7 bases, and 10 bases had no gene match. CDR3: CSARPGLVNNEQFF. In nucleotides, the CDR3 is TGCAGCGCCCGACCGGGACTAGTTAACAATGAGCAGTTCTTC.

There are a few counts of this clonotype. This chain uses TRBV9 with TRBJ2-3, with TRBD2 matching 13 bases. The CDR3 is made up of 16 amino acids. Germline CDR1 is SGDLS and CDR2 is YYNGEE. The trim removed 3 bases at V and 5 bases at J, leaving 6 bases unmatched. CDR3 residues: CASSAWTSGGLDTQYF. Here the CDR3 DNA reads TGTGCCAGCAGCGCCTGGACTAGCGGGGGACTAGATACGCAGTATTTT.

This chain connects TRBV4-3 to TRBJ1-2, with D tentatively TRBD1 (5 bases). V was shortened by 0 bases and J by 4 bases, with 12 bases between the two germline ends. CDR3 length: 15 amino acids. Germline V CDR1 and CDR2: LGHNA, YSLEER. The CDR3 loop reads CASSQDPTGAYGYTF. Here the CDR3 DNA reads TGCGCCAGCAGCCAAGATCCCACAGGAGCCTATGGCTACACCTTC.

V is TRBV18 and J is TRBJ1-1, with D possibly being TRBD1 (5 bases). Trimming removed 3 bases from V and 5 bases from J, with 22 bases in between. Germline V gene lookup returns CDR1 KGHSH and CDR2 LQKENI. This CDR3 spans 17 amino acids. The CDR3 is CASSPKLTAALGTEAFF. Written as DNA, the CDR3 is TGTGCCAGCTCACCTAAACTGACAGCCGCCTTAGGAACTGAAGCTTTCTTT.

The chain uses TRBV4-1 and TRBJ1-4; D is unresolved. Trimming removed 3 bases from V and 8 bases from J, with 19 bases in between. The V gene's germline CDR1 is MGHRA and CDR2 YSYEKL. This CDR3 is built from 16 residues. CDR3 sequence reads: CASSHLPRGREEKLFF. CDR3 nucleotides: TGCGCCAGCAGCCACCTCCCACGAGGCCGGGAGGAAAAACTGTTTTTT.

This clonotype turned up a few times. J is TRBJ2-1 and V is TRBV24-1; D gene ambiguous. There are 14 residues in the CDR3. The germline V gene has CDR1 KGHDR and CDR2 SFDVKD. Trimming pared 5 bases from V and 1 base from J, leaving 8 bases between. The CDR3 region has the DNA TGTGCCACCAGTGGGGTGGGATCCTACAATGAGCAGTTCTTC. It specifies CATSGVGSYNEQFF.